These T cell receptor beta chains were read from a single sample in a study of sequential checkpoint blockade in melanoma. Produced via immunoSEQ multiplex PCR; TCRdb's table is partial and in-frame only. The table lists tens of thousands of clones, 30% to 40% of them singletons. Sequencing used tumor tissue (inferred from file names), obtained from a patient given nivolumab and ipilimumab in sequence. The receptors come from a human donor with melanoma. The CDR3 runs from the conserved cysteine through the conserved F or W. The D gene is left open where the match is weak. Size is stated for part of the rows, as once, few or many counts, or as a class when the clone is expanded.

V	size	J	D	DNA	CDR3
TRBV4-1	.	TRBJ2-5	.	TGCGCCAGCAGCCAAGGTCAGGGGGGACAAGAGACCCAGTACTTC	CASSQGQGGQETQYF
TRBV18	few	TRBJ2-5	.	TGTGCCAGCTCACTAGCGGGGACAGCCCAAGAGACCCAGTACTTC	CASSLAGTAQETQYF
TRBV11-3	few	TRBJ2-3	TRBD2	TGTGCCAGCAGCCCCGGGAGGGCTTACTCGGCCATCGGGAATACGCAGTATTTT	CASSPGRAYSAIGNTQYF
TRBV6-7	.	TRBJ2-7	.	TGTGCCGTTGGACAGTCTGGGTGCGAGCAGTACTTC	CAVGQSGCEQYF
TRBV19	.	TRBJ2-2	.	TGTGCCAGTAGTTTGGGTCCATCCACCGGGGAGCTGTTTTTT	CASSLGPSTGELFF
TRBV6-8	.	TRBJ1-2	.	TGTGCCAGCAGTTCTGGACGGGCCAAGGGGGTAGATGGCTACACCTTC	CASSSGRAKGVDGYTF
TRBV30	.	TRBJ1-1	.	TGTGCCTCGCTTGCAAGGGGCCAGAGGGCTGAAGCTTTCTTT	CASLARGQRAEAFF
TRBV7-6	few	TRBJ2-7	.	TGTGCCAGCAGCGCCGCGGGAAGGACCTACGAGCAGTACTTC	CASSAAGRTYEQYF
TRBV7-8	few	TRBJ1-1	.	TGTGCCAGCCGGGAGTGGACGAACACTGAAGCTTTCTTT	CASREWTNTEAFF
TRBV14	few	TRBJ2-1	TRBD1	TGTGCCAGCAGCCGTCCGGGACAGCCTCACAATGAGCAGTTCTTC	CASSRPGQPHNEQFF
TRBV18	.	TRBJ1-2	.	TGTGCCAGCTCACCATCCCCTCTGGGTGGCTACACCTTC	CASSPSPLGGYTF
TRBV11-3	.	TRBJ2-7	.	TGTGCCAGCAGCTTAGTCAGGGTCTCCGCCTACGAGCAGTACTTC	CASSLVRVSAYEQYF
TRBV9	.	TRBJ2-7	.	TGTGCCAGCAGCGGCGGGTATGGGTACGAGCAGTACTTC	CASSGGYGYEQYF
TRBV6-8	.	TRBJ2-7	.	TGTGCCAGCAGTTACTCACAGGCACTCGGGAGCTCCTACGAGCAGTACTTC	CASSYSQALGSSYEQYF
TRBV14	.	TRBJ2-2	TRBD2	TGTGCCAGCAGCCAAGATATAATAGCGGGGTACACCGGGGAGCTGTTTTTT	CASSQDIIAGYTGELFF
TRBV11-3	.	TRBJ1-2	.	TGTGCCAGCAGCCCCCGGGGGACTAACTATGGCTACACCTTC	CASSPRGTNYGYTF
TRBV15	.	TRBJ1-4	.	TGTGCCACCAGCAGAGATCGAACAGGACGGGAAAAACTGTTTTTT	CATSRDRTGREKLFF
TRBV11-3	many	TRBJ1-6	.	TGTGCCAGCAGCTTATTGCGTGGGGGGCGGGAATCACCCCTCCACTTT	CASSLLRGGRESPLHF
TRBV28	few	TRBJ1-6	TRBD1	TGTGCCAGCAGTCCCGGGACAGGGATAAATTCACCCCTCCACTTT	CASSPGTGINSPLHF
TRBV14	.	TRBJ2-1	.	TGTGCCAGCAGCCTCCTGGGGGACCTCCGTGTCAATGAGCAGTTCTTC	CASSLLGDLRVNEQFF
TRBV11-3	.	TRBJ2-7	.	TGTGCCAGCAGCTTAGGGGGGCAGGGGCTGATCTACGAGCAGTACTTC	CASSLGGQGLIYEQYF
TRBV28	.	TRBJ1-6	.	TGTGCCAGCAGCACAGGGCTTAGTTCACCCCTCCACTTT	CASSTGLSSPLHF
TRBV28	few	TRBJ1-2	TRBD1	TGTGCCAGCACCCAATCCGCGACAGGGTTAAGGAGCTATGGCTACACCTTC	CASTQSATGLRSYGYTF
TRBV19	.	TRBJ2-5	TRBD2	TGTGCCAGTAGTATGTCAGCTAGCGGATCTCAAGAGACCCAGTACTTC	CASSMSASGSQETQYF
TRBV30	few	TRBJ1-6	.	TGTGCCTGGAACGTGGGGGCCGGGACTGAAAATTCACCCCTCCACTTT	CAWNVGAGTENSPLHF
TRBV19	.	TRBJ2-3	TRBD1	TGTGCCAGTAGTGGCGCGACAGGGAGAGGGCCTACAGATACGCAGTATTTT	CASSGATGRGPTDTQYF
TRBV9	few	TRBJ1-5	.	TGTGCCAGCAGCGTAAACAGCAATCAGCCCCAGCATTTT	CASSVNSNQPQHF
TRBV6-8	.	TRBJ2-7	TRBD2	TGTGCCAGCAGTAAGGGGACTACCAGGAACGAGCAGTACTTC	CASSKGTTRNEQYF